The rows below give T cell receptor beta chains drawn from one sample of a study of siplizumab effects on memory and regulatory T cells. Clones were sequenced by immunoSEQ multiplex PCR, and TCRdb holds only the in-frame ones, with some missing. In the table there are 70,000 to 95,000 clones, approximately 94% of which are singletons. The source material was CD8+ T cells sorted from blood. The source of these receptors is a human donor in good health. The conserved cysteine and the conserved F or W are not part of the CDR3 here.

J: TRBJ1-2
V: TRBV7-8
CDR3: ASSLEGGQGYGYT

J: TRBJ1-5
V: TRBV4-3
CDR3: ASSQDLRQSNQPQH

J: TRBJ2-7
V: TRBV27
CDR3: ASSGAIGEQY

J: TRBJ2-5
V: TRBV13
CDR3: ASSLAGVQETQY

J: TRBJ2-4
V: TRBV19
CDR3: ASGSGGVAKNIQY

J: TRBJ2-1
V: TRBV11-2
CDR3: ASSWVRTGGNEQF

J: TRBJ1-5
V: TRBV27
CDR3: ASSLGSAENQPQH

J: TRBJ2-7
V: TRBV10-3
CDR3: AISESTGSYEQY

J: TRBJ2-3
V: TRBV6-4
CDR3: ASSELAGGPPDTQY

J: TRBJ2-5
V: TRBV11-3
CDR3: ASSLRGLAGETQY

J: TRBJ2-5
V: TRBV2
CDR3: ASSPTSGGLETQY

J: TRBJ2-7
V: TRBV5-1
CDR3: ASSLGGGLSYEQY

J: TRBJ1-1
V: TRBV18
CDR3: ASSPPNRLNTEAF

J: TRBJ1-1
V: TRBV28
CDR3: ASLTPETNTEAF

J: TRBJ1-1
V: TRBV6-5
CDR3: ASSSGTGGTEAF

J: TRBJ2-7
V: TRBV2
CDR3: ASSGTRSNYEQY

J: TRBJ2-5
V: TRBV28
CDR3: ASSFSETQY

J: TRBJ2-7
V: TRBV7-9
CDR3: ASSPSQGTIYEQY

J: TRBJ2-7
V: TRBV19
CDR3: ASSRSLSSYEQY

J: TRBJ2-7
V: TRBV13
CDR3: ASSPSPPGTGYYEQY

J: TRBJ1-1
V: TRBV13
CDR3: ASSSQTLSGMNTEAF

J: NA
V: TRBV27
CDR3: ASSPGQPNYEQY

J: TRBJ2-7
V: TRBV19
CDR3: ASSITQGAYEQY

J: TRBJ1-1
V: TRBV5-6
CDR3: ASSPTGNTEAF

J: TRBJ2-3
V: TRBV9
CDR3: ASSPGVAGVLGTDTQY

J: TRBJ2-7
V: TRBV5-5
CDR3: ASSLGGGSPYEQY